The rows below give T cell receptor beta chains drawn from one sample of a study of T cells after yellow fever vaccination. TCRdb fed the 5' RACE reads into MiXCR, producing one record per CDR3 protein. The sample contains a few hundred thousand distinct CDR3 sequences, roughly 6.8% of which appear only once. The sequencing here drew on PBMCs, taken 45 days after the first yellow fever vaccination. Receptor source: a man aged 18 to 30 who received the YFV17D yellow fever vaccine. CDR3s include the opening cysteine and the closing phenylalanine or tryptophan. The D gene is left open where the match is weak. For some rows the clone size is stated as once, few or many, or as a class when expanded; others skip it.

CDR3nt: TGTGCCAGCAGCCAGCCCCGTTATGAAGCTTTCTTT; CDR3aa: CASSQPRYEAFF; d_gene: .; len: 12; v_gene: TRBV28; abundance: few; j_gene: TRBJ1-1
CDR3nt: TGTGCCAGCAGTGAAGCCCCAGCTAACTATGGCTACACCTTC; CDR3aa: CASSEAPANYGYTF; d_gene: .; len: 14; v_gene: TRBV2; abundance: many; j_gene: TRBJ1-2
CDR3nt: TGTGCCAGCAGCTTATCATCGAGGACCGTCGCAGATACGCAGTATTTT; CDR3aa: CASSLSSRTVADTQYF; d_gene: .; len: 16; v_gene: TRBV7-2; abundance: few; j_gene: TRBJ2-3
CDR3nt: TGTGCCAGTAGTAGCCCCGAGGGGGCCGGCGGGGAGCTGTTTTTT; CDR3aa: CASSSPEGAGGELFF; d_gene: TRBD1; len: 15; v_gene: TRBV19; abundance: many; j_gene: TRBJ2-2
CDR3nt: TGCGCCAGCGGGCCAATACAAGGTTATAGCAATCAGCCCCAGCATTTT; CDR3aa: CASGPIQGYSNQPQHF; d_gene: .; len: 16; v_gene: TRBV5-1; abundance: few; j_gene: TRBJ1-5
CDR3nt: TGTGCCAGTAATACAGGGGTGTACTCCTTCACAGATACGCAGTATTTT; CDR3aa: CASNTGVYSFTDTQYF; d_gene: TRBD1; len: 16; v_gene: TRBV19; abundance: .; j_gene: TRBJ2-3
CDR3nt: TGTGCCAGCAGCGTAGGGGTGTGGGTAGGGAGCTCCTACAATGAGCAGTTCTTC; CDR3aa: CASSVGVWVGSSYNEQFF; d_gene: .; len: 18; v_gene: TRBV9; abundance: few; j_gene: TRBJ2-1
CDR3nt: TGTGCCAGCAGCCGGAGGCGAGCGGGGGGCCCAGATACGCAGTATTTT; CDR3aa: CASSRRRAGGPDTQYF; d_gene: TRBD2; len: 16; v_gene: TRBV5-6; abundance: many; j_gene: TRBJ2-3
CDR3nt: TGCGCCAGCAGCCCTTCTTCGGATCTGAACTATGGCTACACCTTC; CDR3aa: CASSPSSDLNYGYTF; d_gene: .; len: 15; v_gene: TRBV4-3; abundance: many; j_gene: TRBJ1-2
CDR3nt: TGCAGCGTTGCACCGGGTTGGGGGATGAACACTGAAGCTTTCTTT; CDR3aa: CSVAPGWGMNTEAFF; d_gene: .; len: 15; v_gene: TRBV29-1; abundance: many; j_gene: TRBJ1-1
CDR3nt: .; CDR3aa: CASSSSGTSEKTQYF; d_gene: .; len: 15; v_gene: TRBV28; abundance: few; j_gene: TRBJ2-5
CDR3nt: TGTGCCAGCAGTTCGACAGGGGTACGAGAAAAACTGTTTTTT; CDR3aa: CASSSTGVREKLFF; d_gene: TRBD1; len: 14; v_gene: TRBV12-3/TRBV12-4; abundance: few; j_gene: TRBJ1-4
CDR3nt: TGCGCCAGCAGCCAAGCCTCGGGGGGCTACACCTTC; CDR3aa: CASSQASGGYTF; d_gene: .; len: 12; v_gene: TRBV4-3; abundance: few; j_gene: TRBJ1-2
CDR3nt: TGTGCCAGCCTTAGCGGGGGCCGTGAGACCCAGTACTTC; CDR3aa: CASLSGGRETQYF; d_gene: TRBD2; len: 13; v_gene: TRBV28; abundance: .; j_gene: TRBJ2-5
CDR3nt: TGTGCCAGCAGCGGTTGGGATACGCAGTATTTT; CDR3aa: CASSGWDTQYF; d_gene: .; len: 11; v_gene: TRBV7-2; abundance: .; j_gene: TRBJ2-3
CDR3nt: TGTGCCAGCAGACAAGGACAGGGCCATCAGCCCCAGCATTTT; CDR3aa: CASRQGQGHQPQHF; d_gene: TRBD1; len: 14; v_gene: TRBV12-3/TRBV12-4; abundance: .; j_gene: TRBJ1-5
CDR3nt: TGTGCCAGCAGCCAAGATCGAAGGGTTCTCGAGACCCAGTACTTC; CDR3aa: CASSQDRRVLETQYF; d_gene: .; len: 15; v_gene: TRBV3-1; abundance: .; j_gene: TRBJ2-5
CDR3nt: TGTGCCAGCAGTTCTACCCCGACAGGGGGGTACGAGCAGTACTTC; CDR3aa: CASSSTPTGGYEQYF; d_gene: TRBD1; len: 15; v_gene: TRBV6-5; abundance: .; j_gene: TRBJ2-7
CDR3nt: TGTGCCAGCAGCTTATATGGAGGGGCGTCTGGCTACACCTTC; CDR3aa: CASSLYGGASGYTF; d_gene: .; len: 14; v_gene: TRBV5-6; abundance: few; j_gene: TRBJ1-2
CDR3nt: TGTGCCAGCAGTTCTCGCCGGGATTTCCAAAATTCACCCCTCCACTTT; CDR3aa: CASSSRRDFQNSPLHF; d_gene: .; len: 16; v_gene: TRBV6-5; abundance: .; j_gene: TRBJ1-6
CDR3nt: TGTGCCAGCAGCCTTAGCGGGGGGGGAACCTACGAGCAGTACTTC; CDR3aa: CASSLSGGGTYEQYF; d_gene: TRBD2; len: 15; v_gene: TRBV12-3/TRBV12-4; abundance: few; j_gene: TRBJ2-7
CDR3nt: TGTGCCAGCAGCTTTACGGGACAGGGGTATGAAAAACTGTTTTTT; CDR3aa: CASSFTGQGYEKLFF; d_gene: TRBD1; len: 15; v_gene: TRBV27; abundance: many; j_gene: TRBJ1-4
CDR3nt: TGTGCCAGCTCAGATTCCCTAGTAGAGGATACGCAGTATTTT; CDR3aa: CASSDSLVEDTQYF; d_gene: .; len: 14; v_gene: TRBV18; abundance: .; j_gene: TRBJ2-3
CDR3nt: TGCGCCAGCAGGGCTGGACAGGGGACGGGCTACGAGCAGTACTTC; CDR3aa: CASRAGQGTGYEQYF; d_gene: TRBD1; len: 15; v_gene: TRBV5-1; abundance: .; j_gene: TRBJ2-7
CDR3nt: TGTGCCAGCAGTTACCCCTTCGAGGCAGATACGCAGTATTTT; CDR3aa: CASSYPFEADTQYF; d_gene: .; len: 14; v_gene: TRBV28; abundance: few; j_gene: TRBJ2-3
CDR3nt: TGCGCCAGCAGCCATTCGTCTAGCACAGATACGCAGTATTTT; CDR3aa: CASSHSSSTDTQYF; d_gene: .; len: 14; v_gene: TRBV4-3; abundance: few; j_gene: TRBJ2-3
CDR3nt: TGTGCCAGCAGCCCCTGGGGGACGAACACTGAAGCTTTCTTT; CDR3aa: CASSPWGTNTEAFF; d_gene: .; len: 14; v_gene: TRBV14; abundance: few; j_gene: TRBJ1-1
CDR3nt: TGTGCCAGCAGTCGAGCGGAAATAAGCACAGATACGCAGTATTTT; CDR3aa: CASSRAEISTDTQYF; d_gene: .; len: 15; v_gene: TRBV12-3/TRBV12-4; abundance: .; j_gene: TRBJ2-3
CDR3nt: TGTGCCACCAGCAGAGATTGGACAGGGACAAGGGAGACCCAGTACTTC; CDR3aa: CATSRDWTGTRETQYF; d_gene: TRBD1; len: 16; v_gene: TRBV15; abundance: few; j_gene: TRBJ2-5